One sample yielded the 12 T cell receptor beta chains listed below, sequenced in a study of identical twins. TCRdb processed the 5' RACE reads anew with MiXCR; each CDR3 protein has one entry. Here the sample spans some 900,000 distinct CDR3 sequences, roughly an eighth being singletons. These same records also appear under a second study, on yellow fever vaccine responses in identical twins.

Sequences were obtained from PBMCs. The receptor source for this set is a woman younger than 35 in good health.

This clonotype showed up just a few times. The rearrangement links TRBV5-1 to TRBJ2-2, with a tentative D call TRBD2 (5 bases). The germline gives CDR1 SGHRS, CDR2 YFSETQ. This CDR3 contains 16 residues. The V gene lost 2 bases and the J gene lost 4 bases, with 15 bases spanning the gap. The CDR3 loop is CASSFFPGELTGELFF. The CDR3 nucleotides are TGCGCCAGCAGCTTCTTCCCCGGGGAGCTCACCGGGGAGCTGTTTTTT.

J is TRBJ2-1 and V is TRBV15, with 8 bases lining up with TRBD1. The CDR3 spans 15 residues. Germline CDR1 and CDR2: LNHNV and YYDKDF (reference sequence). Trimming took 1 base from V and 3 from J; bases not matched to a gene: 2. The CDR3: CATSRGGQDYNEQFF. CDR3 sequence (DNA): TGTGCCACCAGCAGAGGGGGACAGGACTACAATGAGCAGTTCTTC.

Only a few counts were recorded for this clonotype. The chain is built from TRBV6-1 and TRBJ2-1; D remains unclear. Between the trimmed V and J ends, which lost 5 bases and 4 bases, there was a span of 18 bases. Germline lookup yields CDR1 MNHNS and CDR2 SASEGT. This CDR3 has 16 amino acids. The CDR3 region is CASSMGGVVLYNEQFF. DNA for the CDR3: TGTGCCAGCAGTATGGGTGGGGTAGTCCTTTACAATGAGCAGTTCTTC.

Ten or more counts support this clonotype. CDR3 nucleotides: TGTGCCAGCAGCCAAGCCAGACTGATACAATCTGGGGAGCTGTTTTTT. Amino acids: CASSQARLIQSGELFF. This rearrangement joins TRBV14 to TRBJ2-2; D is unclear. V gave up 1 base and J gave up 8 bases, with 17 bases separating them. Germline CDR1 reads SGHDN; CDR2 reads FVKESK. CDR3 length: 16 amino acids.

This clonotype was detected many times. This chain links TRBV5-1 with TRBJ2-1; unclear D gene. CDR1 is SGHRS, CDR2 YFSETQ, per germline. CDR3 length: 14 amino acids. Deletions cut 4 bases from V and 5 bases from J, with 13 bases between. For the CDR3, the DNA is TGCGCCAGCAGCCTACTAACGGCGAACAATGAGCAGTTCTTC. Amino acids: CASSLLTANNEQFF. The entire variable domain, with the rest obtained from reference TRBV5-1 and TRBJ2-1, is as follows: KAGVTQTPRYLIKTRGQQVTLSCSPISGHRSVSWYQQTPGQGLQFLFEYFSETQRNKGNFPGRFSGRQFSNSRSEMNVSTLELGDSALYLCASSLLTANNEQFFGPGTRLTVL.

This clonotype came up a few times. The chain carries TRBV7-2 and TRBJ1-2, with a possible D match to TRBD1 (5 bases). This CDR3 has 12 residues. The V and J ends lost 3 bases and 8 bases respectively, with 10 bases between them. Germline V lookup: CDR1 SGHTA, CDR2 FQGNSA. The CDR3 sequence is CASSFRDGGYTF. The CDR3 DNA follows: TGTGCCAGCAGCTTCCGGGACGGCGGCTACACCTTC.

The CDR3 DNA sequence: TGTGCCTGCACCCAGGACACTGACGTTGGGGAGCAGTTCTTC. Amino acids: CACTQDTDVGEQFF. This chain uses TRBV11-3 with TRBJ2-1, with D perhaps TRBD1 (5 bases). V gave up 11 bases and J gave up 10 bases, with 24 bases separating them. CDR3 length: 14 residues. Germline V gene data show CDR1 as SGHNT and CDR2 as YENEEA.

This clonotype has at least ten counts. The chain uses TRBV12-3 or TRBV12-4 and TRBJ1-2; a weak D match, TRBD1 (5 bases). The CDR3 is 13 residues long. V lost 5 bases to trimming and J lost 2 bases, with 9 bases between them. The CDR3 DNA follows: TGTGCCAGCAGTCCCCGACAGAACTATGGCTACACCTTC. The encoded protein is CASSPRQNYGYTF.

This clonotype appeared a few times. The chain combines TRBV5-1 with TRBJ2-7; D is possibly TRBD2 (6 bases). Germline V gives CDR1 SGHRS, CDR2 YFSETQ. Trimming removed 3 bases from V and 6 bases from J, with 19 bases in between. This CDR3 has 15 residues. CDR3 bases: TGCGCCAGCAGCTCTGGGGGGTTGACCAGTGGCGAGCAGTACTTC. As protein: CASSSGGLTSGEQYF.

The chain recombines TRBV7-6 with TRBJ2-3, with D possibly matching TRBD2 (5 bases). V lost 9 bases, J lost 11 bases, and 6 bases lay in between. CDR1 is SGHVS and CDR2 is FNYEAQ in the germline V gene. The CDR3 spans 8 residues. The DNA of the CDR3 is TGTGCCAGGGAGGAGCAGTATTTT. It yields the protein CAREEQYF.

This chain connects TRBV7-3 to TRBJ2-2, with D hard to call. The V end was cut by 0 bases, the J end by 2 bases, with 13 bases between. This CDR3 has 17 residues. CDR1 is SGHTA and CDR2 is FQGTGA in the germline V gene. The CDR3 DNA sequence: TGTGCCAGCAGCTTAACTCTGAGAGCGACAAACACCGGGGAGCTGTTTTTT. Translating it yields CASSLTLRATNTGELFF.

This clonotype has a count of ten or more. The rearrangement links TRBV27 to TRBJ1-2; no clear D gene. CDR3 length equals 13 residues. The germline V gene has CDR1 MNHEY and CDR2 SMNVEV (reference sequence). V was trimmed by 3 bases and J by 4 bases, leaving 9 bases between them. CDR3 DNA: TGTGCCAGCAGTTTGGGCAGCACCTATGGCTACACCTTC. Translation: CASSLGSTYGYTF.